This TCR beta chain comes out of a study of T cell responses to AZD1222 COVID-19 vaccine. Regarding the study as a whole: Seropositive at baseline were only a handful of AZD1222 recipients. Clonal diversity may have been underestimated, and the donors were mostly white British, with more females than males. Close to half of spike-specific TCRs reportedly recognize unmutated variant regions. Spike-specific TCR depth and breadth grew after two AZD1222 doses.

Libraries were prepared by immunoSEQ multiplex PCR; TCRdb keeps only in-frame clonotypes and omits some of them. This table has 180,000 or so clones, 88% appearing once. Trimming left V 1 base short and J 3 bases short, with 10 bases between. The CDR3 is 15 amino acids. CDR1 and CDR2 (germline): SEHNR, FQNEAQ (reference sequence). In regard to this clone: Its antigen is currently unknown.

This sequence originates from an adult who received the AZD1222 COVID-19 vaccine. V usage is TRBV7-9 and J usage is TRBJ2-1; TRBD2 is a possible D gene (6 bases). The sequences come from peripheral blood, collected 28 days after the second AZD1222 dose. The DNA of the CDR3 is TGTGCCAGCAGCTTAGGGATAGCGGACTACAATGAGCAGTTCTTC. Translated: CASSLGIADYNEQFF.